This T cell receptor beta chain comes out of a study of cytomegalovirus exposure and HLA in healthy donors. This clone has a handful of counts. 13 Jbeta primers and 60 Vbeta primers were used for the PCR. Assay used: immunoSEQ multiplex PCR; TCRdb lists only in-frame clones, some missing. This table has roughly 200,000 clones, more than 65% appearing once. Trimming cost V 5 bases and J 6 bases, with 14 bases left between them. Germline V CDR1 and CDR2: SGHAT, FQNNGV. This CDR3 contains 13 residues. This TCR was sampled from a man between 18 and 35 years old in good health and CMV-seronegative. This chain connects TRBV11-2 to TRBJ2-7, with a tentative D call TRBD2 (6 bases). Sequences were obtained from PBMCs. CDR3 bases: TGTGCCAGCAGCAGAATCGGGACTCCCGAGCAGTACTTC. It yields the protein CASSRIGTPEQYF.